Below, one T cell receptor beta chain is given with its context. Other nucleotide sequences from this sample produce the same CDR3. This entry comes from a study of blood T cell repertoires in COVID-19. Study overall: COVID-19 samples collected from the United States, Italy and Spain covered acute and convalescent phases. PBMCs, B-cell-depleted T cells, or T cells provided the cDNA or gDNA that made up the material.

Germline loops: CDR1 MGHRA, CDR2 YSYEKL. Trimming took off 3 bases at V and 0 bases at J, with 9 bases between the two ends. The CDR3 totals 15 residues. In the source study's methods: Amplifying reference gene primers gave estimates of nucleated cell counts. Data came from immunoSEQ multiplex PCR; TCRdb stores just in-frame clones and leaves some out. V, J and clone size are those of that table, while D and trimming were read from the DNA. The sample carries fewer than 300,000 clones, more than 75% recorded once. Participant ages covered about 18 to 89 years across about 22 US areas. Source material: PBMCs or T cells enriched from blood (not recorded which). The clonotype was recovered from a man aged 18 to 29 who had recovered from COVID-19. The gene calls are TRBV4-1 and TRBJ2-1; weak D call: TRBD1 (6 bases). The CDR3 DNA is TGCGCCAGCAGCCAGGTCAGGGGCTCCTACAATGAGCAGTTCTTC. This codes for CASSQVRGSYNEQFF.